This T cell receptor beta chain was found in a study of cytomegalovirus exposure and HLA in healthy donors. Worth noting for this clone: The target antigen is unknown.

PCR involved 60 Vbeta and 13 Jbeta primers. Repertoires were generated with immunoSEQ multiplex PCR, while TCRdb's copy carries only in-frame clones and drops some. In the table there are more than 150,000 clones, approximately 81% of which are singletons. CDR3 length: 15 residues. V lost 6 bases to trimming and J lost 6 bases; unmatched junction nucleotides: 9. Germline V CDR1 and CDR2: MNHNY, SVGAGI (reference sequence). Study results and caveats: HLA allele associations emerged for under 20,000 TCR beta sequences in a later analysis, at 0.05 false discovery rate. Analysis performed later showed TCR beta chains linked to HLA being more clonally expanded than equally common others. Immune exposure information available was restricted to CMV serostatus. The authors enumerated around 150 TCR beta chains as linked to cytomegalovirus.

The chain combines TRBV6-6 with TRBJ2-1; TRBD2 matches 9 bases. Material for sequencing was PBMCs. The receptor comes from a boy aged 5-17 years in good health and CMV-seronegative. CDR3 nucleotides: TGTGCCAGCAGCTCCTTGACTAGCGGAGGCAATGAGCAGTTCTTC. It translates to CASSSLTSGGNEQFF.